The 5 T cell receptor beta chains below all came from one sample that was sequenced in a study of control samples from healthy donors and cancer patients. Libraries were prepared by immunoSEQ multiplex PCR; TCRdb keeps only in-frame clonotypes and omits some of them. Here the sample spans about 130,000 clones, 85% to 95% being singletons. The sample comprised PBMCs. These receptors were obtained from an elderly man with head and neck cancer.

The chain has TRBV24-1 and TRBJ1-2; tentative D call: TRBD1 (5 bases). The V gene lost 6 bases and the J gene lost 3 bases, with 10 bases spanning the gap. Germline CDR1 is KGHDR and CDR2 is SFDVKD. This CDR3 spans 13 amino acids. Here the CDR3 reads CATSTGVDYGYTF. CDR3 nucleotides: TGTGCCACCAGTACAGGAGTCGACTATGGCTACACCTTC.

The chain links TRBV11-2 to TRBJ2-4; D gene uncertain. Trimming stripped 1 base from V and 0 bases from J, with 13 bases between. In germline, CDR1 is SGHAT, CDR2 FQNNGV. There are 17 residues in the CDR3. This CDR3 reads CASSLAGRILAKNIQYF. For the CDR3, the DNA is TGTGCCAGCAGCTTAGCGGGCAGGATCCTAGCCAAAAACATTCAGTACTTC.

In this sample, this clone turned up a few times. The rearrangement uses TRBV19 and TRBJ1-2, with TRBD1 matching 8 bases. Losses at the gene ends were 5 bases for V and 5 bases for J; bases not matched to a gene: 4. This CDR3 is 13 amino acids long. Looked up from germline, CDR1 is LNHDA and CDR2 is SQIVND (reference sequence). The CDR3 sequence is CASSLRTGYGYTF. CDR3 sequence (DNA): TGTGCCAGTAGTCTCAGGACAGGGTATGGCTACACCTTC.

The rearrangement uses TRBV19 and TRBJ2-2; 7 bases line up with TRBD1. The CDR3 is 14 residues long. Germline V gene data show CDR1 as LNHDA and CDR2 as SQIVND (reference sequence). Trimming removed 5 bases from V and 4 bases from J; junction bases left unmatched: 4. The CDR3 DNA reads TGTGCCAGTAGTCCCTGGACAGGCACCGGGGAGCTGTTTTTT. Residues: CASSPWTGTGELFF. The full variable domain, in which reference TRBV19 and TRBJ2-2 provide the parts outside the CDR3, is DGGITQSPKYLFRKEGQNVTLSCEQNLNHDAMYWYRQDPGQGLRLIYYSQIVNDFQKGDIAEGYSVSREKKESFPLTVTSAQKNPTAFYLCASSPWTGTGELFFGEGSRLTVL.

The J gene is TRBJ2-1, the V gene TRBV10-2; 10 bases map to TRBD2. J was trimmed by 3 bases and V by 2 bases; bases with no gene match: 13. This CDR3 spans 19 amino acids. Germline assignment: CDR1 WSHSY and CDR2 SAAADI. CDR3 sequence reads: CASSEASGGAVTFYNEQFF. The CDR3 DNA reads as TGCGCCAGCAGTGAGGCAAGCGGGGGGGCAGTAACTTTCTACAATGAGCAGTTCTTC.